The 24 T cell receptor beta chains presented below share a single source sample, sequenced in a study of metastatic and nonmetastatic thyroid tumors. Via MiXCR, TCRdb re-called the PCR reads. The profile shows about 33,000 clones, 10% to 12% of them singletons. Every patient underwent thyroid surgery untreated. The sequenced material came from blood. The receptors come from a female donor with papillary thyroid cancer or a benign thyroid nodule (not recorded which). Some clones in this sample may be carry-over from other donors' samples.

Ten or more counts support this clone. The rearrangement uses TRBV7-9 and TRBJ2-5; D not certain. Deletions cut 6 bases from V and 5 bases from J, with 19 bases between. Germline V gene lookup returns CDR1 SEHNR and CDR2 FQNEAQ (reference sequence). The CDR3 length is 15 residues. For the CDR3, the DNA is TGTGCCAGCAGTCATCGGATACTCCAAGGCGAGACCCAGTACTTC. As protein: CASSHRILQGETQYF.

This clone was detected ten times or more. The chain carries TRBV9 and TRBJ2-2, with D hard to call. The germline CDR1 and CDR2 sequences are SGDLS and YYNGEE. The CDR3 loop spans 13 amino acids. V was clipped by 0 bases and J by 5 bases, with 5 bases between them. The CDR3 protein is CASSVVDTGELFF. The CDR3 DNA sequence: TGTGCCAGCAGCGTAGTGGATACCGGGGAGCTGTTTTTT.

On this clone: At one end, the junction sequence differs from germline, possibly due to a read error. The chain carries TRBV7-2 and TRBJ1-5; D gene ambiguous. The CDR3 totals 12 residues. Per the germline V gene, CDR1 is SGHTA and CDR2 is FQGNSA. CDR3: CASSIRNEPKHF. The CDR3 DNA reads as TGTGCCAGCAGCATTCGTAATGAGCCCAAGCATTTT.

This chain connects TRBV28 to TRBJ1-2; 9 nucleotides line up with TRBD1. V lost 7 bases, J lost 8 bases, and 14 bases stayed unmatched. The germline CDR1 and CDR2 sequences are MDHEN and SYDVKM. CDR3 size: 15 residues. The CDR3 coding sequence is TGTGCCAGCACTATCGGGACAGGGTTTCCCTACGGCTACACCTTC. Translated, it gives CASTIGTGFPYGYTF.

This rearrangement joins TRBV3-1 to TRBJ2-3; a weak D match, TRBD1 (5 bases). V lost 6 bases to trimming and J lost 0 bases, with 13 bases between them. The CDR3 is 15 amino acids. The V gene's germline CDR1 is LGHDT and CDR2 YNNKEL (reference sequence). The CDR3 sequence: CASRPTRTSTDTQYF. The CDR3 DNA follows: TGTGCCAGCAGACCGACACGGACAAGCACAGATACGCAGTATTTT.

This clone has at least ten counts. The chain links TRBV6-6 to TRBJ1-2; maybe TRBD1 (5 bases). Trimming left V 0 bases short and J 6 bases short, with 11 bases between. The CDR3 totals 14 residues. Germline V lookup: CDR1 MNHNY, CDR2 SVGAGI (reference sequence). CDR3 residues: CASSYSVGLDGYTF. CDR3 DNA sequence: TGTGCCAGCAGTTACTCGGTGGGGCTAGATGGCTACACCTTC.

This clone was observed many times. The CDR3 coding sequence is TGTGCCAGTAGTTTAGCGGTATCTAGCACAGATACGCAGTATTTT. This translates into CASSLAVSSTDTQYF. The chain joins TRBV19 to TRBJ2-3; D is possibly TRBD2 (6 bases). Germline CDR1 LNHDA, CDR2 SQIVND (reference sequence). This CDR3 is 15 amino acids long. Trimming shortened V by 5 bases and J by 0 bases, and 12 bases separated the two germline ends.

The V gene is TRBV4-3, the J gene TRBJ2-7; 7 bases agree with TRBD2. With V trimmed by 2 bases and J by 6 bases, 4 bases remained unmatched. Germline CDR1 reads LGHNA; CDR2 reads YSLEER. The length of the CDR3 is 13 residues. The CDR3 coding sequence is TGCGCCAGCAGCCAACTTGGGGGGGGCGAGCAGTACTTC. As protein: CASSQLGGGEQYF.

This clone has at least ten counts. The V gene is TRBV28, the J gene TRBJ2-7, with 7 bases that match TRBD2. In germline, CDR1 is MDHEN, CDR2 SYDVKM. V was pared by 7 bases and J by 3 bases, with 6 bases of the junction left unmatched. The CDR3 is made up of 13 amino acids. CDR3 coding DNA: TGTGCCAGCACTCAAGGCGGGAGCTACGAGCAGTACTTC. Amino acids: CASTQGGSYEQYF.

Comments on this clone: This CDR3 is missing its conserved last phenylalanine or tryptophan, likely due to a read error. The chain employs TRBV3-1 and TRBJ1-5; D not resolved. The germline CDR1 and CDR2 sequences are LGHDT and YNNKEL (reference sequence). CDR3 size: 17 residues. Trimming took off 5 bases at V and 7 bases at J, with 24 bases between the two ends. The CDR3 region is CASSASHRPTQSQPQHL. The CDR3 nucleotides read TGTGCCAGCAGCGCTAGCCACCGGCCAACCCAAAGCCAGCCCCAGCATCTT.

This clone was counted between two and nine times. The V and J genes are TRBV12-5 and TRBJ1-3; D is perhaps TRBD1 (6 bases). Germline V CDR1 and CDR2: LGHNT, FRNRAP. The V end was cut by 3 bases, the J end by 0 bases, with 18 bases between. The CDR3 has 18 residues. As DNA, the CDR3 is TGTGCTAGTGGTTTAGGCCTAGGGCAGACAGGCTCTGGAAACACCATATATTTT. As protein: CASGLGLGQTGSGNTIYF.

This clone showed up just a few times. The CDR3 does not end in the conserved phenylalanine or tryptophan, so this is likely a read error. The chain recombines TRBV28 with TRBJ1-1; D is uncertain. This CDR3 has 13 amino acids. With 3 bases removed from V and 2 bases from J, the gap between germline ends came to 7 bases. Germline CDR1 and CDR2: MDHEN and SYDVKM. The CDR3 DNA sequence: TGTGCCAGCAGTTTGGTGGGCAACACTGAAGCTTTCCTT. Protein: CASSLVGNTEAFL.

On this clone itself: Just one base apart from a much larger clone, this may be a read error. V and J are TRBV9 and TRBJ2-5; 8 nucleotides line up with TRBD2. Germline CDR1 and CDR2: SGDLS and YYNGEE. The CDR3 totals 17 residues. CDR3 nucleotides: TGTGCCGGCAGCGTAGACGCAGGAACGGGAGGGTGGGAGACCCAGTACTTC. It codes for CAGSVDAGTGGWETQYF.

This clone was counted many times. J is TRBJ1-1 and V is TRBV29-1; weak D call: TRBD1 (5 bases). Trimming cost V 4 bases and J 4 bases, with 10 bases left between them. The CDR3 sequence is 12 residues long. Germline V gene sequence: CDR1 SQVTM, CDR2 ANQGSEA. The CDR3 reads CSVGQGGTEAFF. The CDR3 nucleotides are TGCAGCGTTGGCCAGGGAGGCACTGAAGCTTTCTTT.

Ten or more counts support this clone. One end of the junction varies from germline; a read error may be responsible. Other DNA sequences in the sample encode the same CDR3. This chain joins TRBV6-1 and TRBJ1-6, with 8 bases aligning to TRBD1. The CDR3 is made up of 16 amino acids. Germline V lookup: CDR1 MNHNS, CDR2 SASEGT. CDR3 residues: CASSPFRGQGVSPLHF. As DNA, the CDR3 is TGCGCCAGCAGTCCGTTCAGAGGACAGGGTGTTTCACCCCTCCACTTT.

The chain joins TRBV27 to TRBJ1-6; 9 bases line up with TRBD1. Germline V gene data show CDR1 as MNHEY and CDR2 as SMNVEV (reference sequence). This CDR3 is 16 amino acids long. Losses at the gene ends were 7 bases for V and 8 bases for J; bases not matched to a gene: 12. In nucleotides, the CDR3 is TGTGCCAGCAAACCTTCACAGGGGGCGATTGATTCACCCCTCCACTTT. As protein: CASKPSQGAIDSPLHF.

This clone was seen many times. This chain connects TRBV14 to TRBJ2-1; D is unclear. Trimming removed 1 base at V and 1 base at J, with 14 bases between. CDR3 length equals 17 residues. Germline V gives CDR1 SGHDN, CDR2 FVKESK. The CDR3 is CASSQGPLILSYNEQFF. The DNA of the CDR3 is TGTGCCAGCAGCCAAGGTCCCCTTATTCTTTCCTACAATGAGCAGTTCTTC.

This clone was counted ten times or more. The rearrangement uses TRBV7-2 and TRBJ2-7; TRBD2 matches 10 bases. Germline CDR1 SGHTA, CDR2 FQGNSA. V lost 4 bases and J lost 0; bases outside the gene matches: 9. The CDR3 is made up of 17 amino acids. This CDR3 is CASSWTSGVLSSYEQYF. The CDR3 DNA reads TGTGCCAGCAGCTGGACTAGCGGAGTCTTGAGCTCCTACGAGCAGTACTTC.

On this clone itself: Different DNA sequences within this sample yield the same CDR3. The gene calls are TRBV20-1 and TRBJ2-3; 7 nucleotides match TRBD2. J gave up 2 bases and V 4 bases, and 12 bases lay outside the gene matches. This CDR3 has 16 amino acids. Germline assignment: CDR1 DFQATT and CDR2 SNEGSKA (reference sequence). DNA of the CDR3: TGCAGTGCTAACCGAGCGGGAAGAACGTTCACAGATACGCAGTATTTT. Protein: CSANRAGRTFTDTQYF.

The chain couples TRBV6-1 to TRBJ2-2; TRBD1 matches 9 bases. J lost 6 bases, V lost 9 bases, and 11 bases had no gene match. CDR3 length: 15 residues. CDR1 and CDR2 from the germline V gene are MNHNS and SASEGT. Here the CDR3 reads CASIHRGQEAGELFF. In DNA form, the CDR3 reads TGTGCCAGTATCCACAGGGGGCAAGAGGCCGGGGAGCTGTTTTTT.

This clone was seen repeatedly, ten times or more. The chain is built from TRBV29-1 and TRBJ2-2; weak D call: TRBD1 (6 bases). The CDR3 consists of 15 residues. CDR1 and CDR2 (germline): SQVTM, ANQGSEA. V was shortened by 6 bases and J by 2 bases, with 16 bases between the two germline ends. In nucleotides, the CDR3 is TGCAGCGTCCATTTGGGCAGGGGAAACACCGGGGAGCTGTTTTTT. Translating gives CSVHLGRGNTGELFF.

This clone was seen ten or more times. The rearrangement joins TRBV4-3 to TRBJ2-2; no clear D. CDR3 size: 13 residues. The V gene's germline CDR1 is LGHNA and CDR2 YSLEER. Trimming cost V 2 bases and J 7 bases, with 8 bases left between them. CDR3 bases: TGCGCCAGCAGCCAAAGAGTAGGCGGGGAGCTGTTTTTT. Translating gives CASSQRVGGELFF.

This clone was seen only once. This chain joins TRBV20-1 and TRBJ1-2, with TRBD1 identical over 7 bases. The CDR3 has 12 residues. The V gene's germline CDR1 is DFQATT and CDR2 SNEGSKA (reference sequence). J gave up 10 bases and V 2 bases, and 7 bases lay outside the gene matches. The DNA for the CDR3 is TGCAGTGCTAGAAGCGAAGACAGGGCCTACACCTTC. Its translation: CSARSEDRAYTF.

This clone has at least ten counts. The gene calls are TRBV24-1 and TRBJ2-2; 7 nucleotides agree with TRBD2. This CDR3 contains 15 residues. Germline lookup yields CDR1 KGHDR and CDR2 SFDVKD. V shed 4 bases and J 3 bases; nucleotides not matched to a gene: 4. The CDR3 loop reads CATSEKRDHTGELFF. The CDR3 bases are TGTGCCACCAGTGAAAAGCGGGACCACACCGGGGAGCTGTTTTTT.